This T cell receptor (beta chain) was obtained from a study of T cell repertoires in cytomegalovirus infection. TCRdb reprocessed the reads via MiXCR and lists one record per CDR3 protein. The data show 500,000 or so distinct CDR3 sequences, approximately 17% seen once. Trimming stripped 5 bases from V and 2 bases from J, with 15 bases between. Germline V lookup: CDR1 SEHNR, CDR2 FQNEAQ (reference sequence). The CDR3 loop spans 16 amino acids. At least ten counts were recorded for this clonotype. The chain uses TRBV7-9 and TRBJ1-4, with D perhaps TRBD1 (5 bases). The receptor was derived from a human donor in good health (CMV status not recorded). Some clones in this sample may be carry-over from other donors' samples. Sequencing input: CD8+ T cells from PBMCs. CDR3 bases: TGTGCCAGCAGCCCATACCGGGGCGCCACTAATGAAAAACTGTTTTTT. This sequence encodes CASSPYRGATNEKLFF.